This T cell receptor beta chain was documented in a study of T cells in Graves' hyperthyroidism and ophthalmopathy (dated by TCRdb to between 2018 and 2021). At the level of the whole study: Peripheral blood samples were taken at initial diagnosis, before any treatment was given. Prospective prediction of ophthalmopathy was tested in an independent validation cohort of fewer than 20 hyperthyroidism patients and 17 patients who later progressed to ophthalmopathy. Following sampling, methimazole starting at 30 mg daily was given to hyperthyroidism patients, and high-dose intravenous methylprednisolone was given to ophthalmopathy patients. A discovery cohort of about a hundred patients, approximately 44 with Graves' ophthalmopathy and approximately 55 with stable Graves' hyperthyroidism, was used to find distinguishing TCR V-J signatures. For training and testing, the approximately 97 patients in the discovery cohort were randomly divided in a 7:3 ratio. The paper describes TCR Vbeta CDR3 sequencing of fewer than 150 peripheral blood samples, made up of about 41 ophthalmopathy patients, 70 to 75 hyperthyroidism patients and 17 progressor patients. The study also compared thyroid tissue and blood T-cell repertoires from more than 5 Graves' hyperthyroidism patients.

This clonotype has at least ten counts. Its antigen remains undetermined. No much larger clone exists at a distance of one base, and base qualities are not known. The paper as a whole reports these results and caveats: A 13 V-J signature model separated ophthalmopathy from stable hyperthyroidism, with 87.88% sensitivity and around 84% specificity in cross-validation and 80%/75% in testing. Most expanded thyroid clonotypes (frequency above 0.001) were also found in blood, which suggests that blood repertoires may mirror thyroid immune responses. In validation, the model predicted progression to ophthalmopathy a median of 6.5 months before onset, with approximately 70% sensitivity and about 75% specificity. No statistical method was used to set the sample size in advance, and investigators knew the group allocation.

Amplification of TCR beta CDR3 regions was carried out from RNA transcripts. The TCR CDR3 was subjected to a first round of RT-PCR using the HTBI primer set and the Qiagen OneStep RT-PCR kit. A second multiplex PCR round built the libraries, followed by size selection and purification. Libraries were sequenced paired-end with 100 bp reads on an Illumina HiSeq2000. Turning to the authors' computational methods: SOAPnuke was used to process the raw data, throwing out any read that contained adapters or uncalled bases, had a mean Phred below 15, or lacked an exact constant-primer or identifier match. COPE v1.2.5 was used to merge the high-quality paired reads, and each unique nucleotide sequence was defined as a clonotype. MiTCR v1.1 was used to align clonotypes to the IMGT TRBV, TRBD and TRBJ reference segments. The analysis was restricted to V-J combinations with a frequency above 0.0001, which together covered just over 99% of the repertoires. A TCS score was defined as the ratio between F50 (clonal expansion) and ExV (chaos), using BLOSUM62-based TCRdist between CDR3 peptides within each V-J. Welch's t-statistics and random forest reduced around 510 V-J features to 13, which were used in a naive Bayes classifier (R e1071). TCRdb ran its own pipeline on the public reads, namely fastp trimming at Q25 and MiXCR clone calling, and kept in-frame beta chains. Each record represents a unique CDR3 protein, reported with the most common genes and DNA among its rows. TCRdb, not the original authors, processed these V and J calls. The sample table shows approximately 400,000 distinct CDR3 sequences, and over 13% are seen once. The ten largest clones capture 25% to 30% of the sample.

In the ophthalmopathy patients, disease was moderately to severely active, with a Clinical Activity Score of 3 or more, a NOSPECS grade of 4 or more, and a duration of less than 3 months. Any patient with an uncontrolled infection, another autoimmune disease, pregnancy or lactation was excluded. Diagnoses were based on clinical symptoms, serum thyroxine and TRAb, thyroid ultrasound and orbital computed tomography. PBMCs were isolated from approximately 10 ml of fresh peripheral blood by Ficoll-Paque density gradient centrifugation. Total RNA was extracted with Trizol reagent, and quality was checked on an Agilent 2100 Bioanalyzer. The sequencing sample was made of blood. This receptor was identified in a man between 50 and 59 years old with Graves' ophthalmopathy.

The CDR3 amino acid sequence is: CASSQGVYEAFF. The sequence in DNA is TGTGCCAGCAGCCAAGGGGTTTATGAAGCTTTCTTT. The chain is made from TRBV7-2 and TRBJ1-1, and the D gene may be TRBD1, 5 bases matching. The CDR3 has 12 amino acids, counting the end cysteine and phenylalanine. Just the 36-base CDR3 DNA is kept, in frame starting at base 1. Deletion took 5 bases off V and 7 bases off J, with a span of 11 bases between the germline ends. Per the germline V gene, SGHTA is the CDR1 and FQGNSA is the CDR2.